The 16 T cell receptor beta chains listed next were all sequenced from one sample in a study of regulatory T cells in long-lasting Graves disease. The time point: newly diagnosed GD, antithyroid drugs for less than 3 months. The TCR library used RNA extracted from PBMCs. Combining iRepertoire HTBI primers with Arm-PCR of CDR3 regions, the authors built TCR beta libraries. TCRdb independently ran MiXCR on the multiplex PCR reads; one entry per CDR3 protein. The table shows fewer than 650,000 distinct CDR3 sequences, with more than 15% occurring only once. This sample was also put to use in a study of T cells in Graves' hyperthyroidism and ophthalmopathy.

This sample comprised peripheral blood mononuclear cells (PBMCs), obtained at new diagnosis, from a patient treated with antithyroid drugs. All receptors derive from a young man with Graves disease.

This clonotype was observed many times. The chain combines TRBV27 with TRBJ2-1; the D gene could be TRBD1 or TRBD2 (5 bases each). V was pared by 5 bases and J by 4 bases, with 18 bases between. CDR1 is MNHEY, CDR2 SMNVEV, per germline (reference sequence). The CDR3 has 16 amino acids. CDR3 sequence: CASSPHLAGGYNEQFF. Here the CDR3 DNA reads TGTGCCAGCAGTCCTCATCTAGCTGGGGGATACAATGAGCAGTTCTTC.

This clonotype was observed a handful of times. V is TRBV29-1 and J is TRBJ1-1, with a weak D call TRBD1 (5 bases). Trimming pared 4 bases from V and 6 bases from J, leaving 15 bases between. CDR1 and CDR2 (germline): SQVTM, ANQGSEA. The CDR3 covers 13 residues. The CDR3 region is CSVGRGGSAEAFF. As DNA, the CDR3 is TGCAGCGTTGGACGGGGCGGTTCTGCTGAAGCTTTCTTT.

A remark on this clonotype: A much larger clone sits a single nucleotide away, making a read error possible. The gene calls are TRBV6-2 or TRBV6-3 and TRBJ1-2, with D tentatively TRBD1 (5 bases). Between the trimmed V and J ends, which lost 7 bases and 6 bases, there was a span of 24 bases. From germline, CDR1 is MNHEY and CDR2 SVGEGT. This CDR3 has 16 amino acids. In nucleotides, the CDR3 is TGTGCCAGCACCTGGGACGGATCCATCCCGATGGATGGCTACACCTTC. It yields the protein CASTWDGSIPMDGYTF.

This clonotype was seen many times. The rearrangement joins TRBV4-2 to TRBJ2-7; 12 nucleotides align to TRBD2. V shed 1 base, J shed 6 bases, and the junction held 4 bases outside the gene matches. This CDR3 comprises 15 residues. Per germline, CDR1 LGHNA and CDR2 YNFKEQ. The chain's CDR3 is CASSQVTSGSREQYF. The CDR3 DNA reads as TGTGCCAGCAGCCAAGTGACTAGCGGGAGTCGCGAGCAGTACTTC.

This clonotype was counted at least ten times. The chain combines TRBV6-2 or TRBV6-3 with TRBJ2-7; the D is unclear. Germline V gene lookup returns CDR1 MNHEY and CDR2 SVGEGT. There are 13 residues in the CDR3. The germline V and J ends were trimmed by 5 bases and 7 bases, with 15 bases remaining between them. The CDR3 DNA follows: TGTGCCAGCAGTCTAAGGACGAGCCAGGAGCAGTACTTC. Protein product: CASSLRTSQEQYF.

V is TRBV5-1 and J is TRBJ2-7; D unresolved. In germline, CDR1 is SGHRS, CDR2 YFSETQ. The CDR3 runs 14 residues. V was cut by 3 bases and J by 3 bases, with 13 bases left in between. CDR3 region: CASSYDPGVYEQYF. In DNA, the CDR3 is TGCGCCAGCAGCTACGATCCAGGCGTCTACGAGCAGTACTTC.

The chain carries TRBV5-4 and TRBJ2-3; D is uncertain. V lost 3 bases and J lost 2, with 13 bases in between. Germline-derived CDR1 and CDR2 are SGHNT and YYREEE (reference sequence). The CDR3 length is 15 residues. The CDR3 region is CASSYRGRFTDTQYF. The CDR3, as DNA: TGTGCCAGCAGCTACCGTGGAAGATTCACAGATACGCAGTATTTT.

In the case of this clonotype: This may be a read error: a much more frequent sequence differs by one nucleotide. The chain links TRBV28 to TRBJ1-2, with a weak D call TRBD1 (5 bases). The germline V gene encodes CDR1 MDHEN and CDR2 SYDVKM. CDR3 size: 12 residues. The CDR3 region has the DNA TGTGCCAGCTCCCTAAAGTCGAGGGGCTACGCCTTC. This sequence encodes CASSLKSRGYAF.

This clonotype has ten or more counts. CDR3 in DNA: TGTGCCAGCAGCCAAGATGAAGGACTAGCAACAGATACGCAGTATTTT. This encodes CASSQDEGLATDTQYF. V is TRBV3-1 and J is TRBJ2-3; 8 bases are shared with TRBD2. J was trimmed by 3 bases and V by 0 bases; bases with no gene match: 5. Looked up from germline, CDR1 is LGHDT and CDR2 is YNNKEL (reference sequence). The CDR3 totals 16 residues.

A few counts support this clonotype. The chain uses TRBV2 and TRBJ2-1; D not resolved. The CDR3 contains 13 residues. V was trimmed by 10 bases and J by 0 bases, leaving 10 bases between them. Germline V lookup: CDR1 SNHLY, CDR2 FYNNEI. The CDR3 DNA is TGTGCCATTTCGACCGACTCCTACAATGAGCAGTTCTTC. Translating gives CAISTDSYNEQFF. The variable domain in full, completed from reference TRBV2 and TRBJ2-1, reads EPEVTQTPSHQVTQMGQEVILRCVPISNHLYFYWYRQILGQKVEFLVSFYNNEISEKSEIFDDQFSVERPDGSNFTLKIRSTKLEDSAMYFCAISTDSYNEQFFGPGTRLTVL.

With respect to this clonotype: Just one base apart from a much larger clone, this may be a read error. This sequence joins TRBV11-2 and TRBJ2-1; 7 bases fit TRBD2. From germline, CDR1 is SGHAT and CDR2 FQNNGV. V lost 0 bases, J lost 4 bases, and 15 bases stayed unmatched. The CDR3 is made up of 19 amino acids. CDR3 coding DNA: TGTGCCAGCAGCTTAGATCACGAGGCTCGCGGGAGTGCGTACAATGAGCAGTTCTTC. Translation: CASSLDHEARGSAYNEQFF.

This clonotype was counted only a few times. The chain has TRBV28 and TRBJ1-6; the D is unclear. The CDR3 has 13 amino acids. The germline CDR1 and CDR2 sequences are MDHEN and SYDVKM. V gave up 5 bases and J gave up 12 bases, with 14 bases separating them. The DNA for the CDR3 is TGTGCCAGCAGTCTCCCGAGTGTCGAACCCCTCCACTTT. Residues: CASSLPSVEPLHF.

In this sample, this clonotype turned up a few times. The chain employs TRBV27 and TRBJ2-7; the D is unclear. CDR1 is MNHEY and CDR2 is SMNVEV in the germline V gene (reference sequence). The CDR3 runs to 15 residues. V gave up 4 bases and J gave up 3 bases, with 16 bases separating them. CDR3 bases: TGTGCCAGCAGTTCATTCCCAGAGGTAGGCTACGAGCAGTACTTC. It specifies CASSSFPEVGYEQYF.

This clonotype was recorded many times. This rearrangement joins TRBV7-9 to TRBJ1-1, with a possible D match to TRBD1 (6 bases). Per the germline V gene, CDR1 is SEHNR and CDR2 is FQNEAQ (reference sequence). Trimming shortened V by 5 bases and J by 6 bases, and 19 bases separated the two germline ends. The CDR3 has 15 amino acids. CDR3 sequence (DNA): TGTGCCAGCAGCCAGGATACAGGGAAGACTTCTGAAGCTTTCTTT. Translated, it gives CASSQDTGKTSEAFF.

This clonotype has ten or more counts. The genes are TRBV12-5 and TRBJ2-1; tentatively, D is TRBD2 (6 bases). Looked up from germline, CDR1 is LGHNT and CDR2 is FRNRAP. CDR3 length equals 15 residues. The V end was cut by 9 bases, the J end by 0 bases, with 15 bases between. In DNA form, the CDR3 reads TGTGCTAGCGCCGGGGACTTCAGCTCCTACAATGAGCAGTTCTTC. Translating gives CASAGDFSSYNEQFF.

The table lists this clonotype with many counts. The chain carries TRBV30 and TRBJ2-2, with a tentative D call TRBD2 (5 bases). The V end lost 4 bases, the J end lost 4 bases, and 16 bases lay between the germline ends. CDR3 size: 15 residues. The germline gives CDR1 GTSNPN, CDR2 SVGIG (reference sequence). The CDR3 DNA is TGTGCCTGGACGGACGTGGGGAGCGGCACCGGGGAGCTGTTTTTT. Residues: CAWTDVGSGTGELFF.